Each of the 5 T cell receptor beta chains below was sequenced from the same sample in a study of CD8+CD57+ T cells in acquired aplastic anemia. The sequenced patients had an expansion of CD8+CD57+ cells seen by flow cytometry. Template material for TCR beta VDJ and CDR3 profiling consisted of genomic DNA. TCRdb reprocessed the reads via MiXCR and lists one record per CDR3 protein. The table has around 430,000 distinct CDR3 sequences, around 30% seen once. The specimen sequenced was sorted CD4+, CD8+, or CD8+CD57+ T cells (not recorded which) from PBMCs. These receptors came from a human donor with aplastic anemia.

J is TRBJ1-6 and V is TRBV6-2 or TRBV6-3; a weak D match, TRBD1 (5 bases). The CDR3 totals 15 residues. Germline CDR1 and CDR2: MNHEY and SVGEGT. V lost 7 bases and J lost 9, with 19 bases in between. The CDR3, as DNA: TGTGCCAGCACCCTGCGACCCGGGGGTAGTTCACCCCTCCACTTT. Amino acids: CASTLRPGGSSPLHF.

This clonotype has more than one count but fewer than ten. The chain uses TRBV5-1 and TRBJ2-7; TRBD2 is a possible D gene (5 bases). This CDR3 spans 15 amino acids. Per the germline V gene, CDR1 is SGHRS and CDR2 is YFSETQ. V was cut by 0 bases and J by 0 bases, with 10 bases left in between. CDR3 DNA sequence: TGCGCCAGCAGCTTGGTCGAGCGGAGCTCCTACGAGCAGTACTTC. Its translation: CASSLVERSSYEQYF.

This clonotype was recorded many times. The chain has TRBV7-8 and TRBJ1-1; D remains ambiguous. This CDR3 is 14 amino acids long. The germline V gene has CDR1 SGHVS and CDR2 FQNEAQ. V lost 5 bases, J lost 1 base, and 11 bases lay in between. The CDR3 spells CASSPTEGNTEAFF. CDR3 sequence (DNA): TGTGCCAGCAGCCCGACGGAAGGGAACACTGAAGCTTTCTTT.

A remark on this clonotype: The junction shows a germline mismatch at one end, possibly a read error. The gene calls are TRBV11-2 and TRBJ2-6, with a tentative D call TRBD1 (5 bases). This CDR3 is 16 amino acids long. CDR1 and CDR2 from the germline V gene are SGHAT and FQNNGV. The CDR3 here is CASSLLGISGANVLAF. The CDR3 region has the DNA TGTGCCAGCAGCTTACTTGGCATCTCTGGGGCCAACGTCCTGGCTTTC.

This chain links TRBV4-2 with TRBJ2-7; TRBD2 is a possible D gene (6 bases). Trimming stripped 11 bases from V and 9 bases from J, with 29 bases between. Germline V gene sequence: CDR1 LGHNA, CDR2 YNFKEQ. The CDR3 loop spans 15 amino acids. CDR3 nucleotides: TGTGCCGGGCTCGGGGGTAATAAACTCCCTACGGGGCAGTACTTC. Translating it yields CAGLGGNKLPTGQYF.